The 32 T cell receptor beta chains below were found in one sample sequenced in a study of blood T cell repertoires in COVID-19. Here immunoSEQ multiplex PCR was the method, and the copy in TCRdb shows in-frame clones only, minus some. The data contain about 110,000 clones, roughly four fifths of them singletons. The sample comprised peripheral blood. These receptors were obtained from a woman aged 55 to 70 with acute or convalescent COVID-19.

This chain links TRBV5-1 with TRBJ1-1; 8 bases align to TRBD1. The CDR3 consists of 13 residues. J was trimmed by 3 bases and V by 2 bases; bases with no gene match: 0. Looked up from germline, CDR1 is SGHRS and CDR2 is YFSETQ. CDR3 region: CASSLQGDTEAFF. The CDR3 bases are TGCGCCAGCAGCTTACAGGGGGACACTGAAGCTTTCTTT.

This clone was counted a single time. The chain carries TRBV3-1 (or the pseudogene TRBV3-2) and TRBJ1-4; 10 bases are shared with TRBD1. Per germline, CDR1 LGHDT and CDR2 YNNKEL (reference sequence). Losses at the gene ends were 8 bases for V and 0 bases for J; bases not matched to a gene: 9. The CDR3 sequence is 17 residues long. The CDR3 is CASGGQGTFATNEKLFF. The CDR3 bases are TGTGCCAGCGGGGGACAGGGGACCTTCGCAACTAATGAAAAACTGTTTTTT.

The rearrangement joins TRBV3-1 (or the pseudogene TRBV3-2) to TRBJ1-4; 7 nucleotides agree with TRBD1. The V segment lost 5 bases and the J segment 4 bases; nucleotides outside the gene matches: 4. The germline CDR1 and CDR2 sequences are LGHDT and YNNKEL (reference sequence). The CDR3 totals 14 residues. CDR3 sequence reads: CASSRTGGNEKLFF. The CDR3 coding sequence is TGTGCCAGCAGCAGGACAGGAGGTAATGAAAAACTGTTTTTT.

This rearrangement joins TRBV18 to TRBJ1-6, with a possible D match to TRBD1 (5 bases). Germline loops: CDR1 KGHSH, CDR2 LQKENI. V shed 4 bases and J shed 3 bases, with 10 bases lying between them. The CDR3 spans 15 residues. In DNA, the CDR3 is TGTGCCAGCTCACGGGAACAGGTCTATAATTCACCCCTCCACTTT. It yields the protein CASSREQVYNSPLHF.

The V and J genes are TRBV27 and TRBJ2-1, with D perhaps TRBD2 (6 bases). Germline lookup yields CDR1 MNHEY and CDR2 SMNVEV (reference sequence). V lost 5 bases, J lost 5 bases, and 19 bases lay in between. This CDR3 contains 16 residues. The CDR3 loop is CASSRRVWDRDNEQFF. CDR3 DNA: TGTGCCAGCAGTCGGAGGGTATGGGACCGTGACAATGAGCAGTTCTTC.

The V gene is TRBV7-9, the J gene TRBJ1-2; D gene uncertain. Trimming took off 2 bases at V and 6 bases at J, with 10 bases between the two ends. This CDR3 is built from 13 residues. Germline V gene data show CDR1 as SEHNR and CDR2 as FQNEAQ (reference sequence). CDR3 loop: CASSLRVDNGYTF. DNA of the CDR3: TGTGCCAGCAGCTTACGGGTGGATAATGGCTACACCTTC.

This clone was detected only a few times. V usage is TRBV19 and J usage is TRBJ2-4; TRBD1 might be the D (6 bases). This CDR3 is 12 amino acids long. Looked up from germline, CDR1 is LNHDA and CDR2 is SQIVND (reference sequence). V lost 7 bases and J 8 bases, leaving 12 bases between the germline ends. Here the CDR3 reads CASTPDRDIQYF. The CDR3 DNA reads as TGTGCCAGTACCCCGGACAGAGACATTCAGTACTTC.

The rearrangement links TRBV4-3 to TRBJ1-4; D is possibly TRBD1 (5 bases). The CDR3 covers 15 residues. Germline V CDR1 and CDR2: LGHNA, YSLEER. Trimming took 1 base from V and 6 from J, leaving 12 bases between them. CDR3 sequence reads: CASSQVGVGDEKLFF. In DNA, the CDR3 is TGCGCCAGCAGCCAAGTCGGAGTAGGGGATGAAAAACTGTTTTTT.

V is TRBV19 and J is TRBJ1-1; TRBD1 matches 7 bases. V lost 10 bases to trimming and J lost 11 bases; unmatched junction nucleotides: 13. From germline, CDR1 is LNHDA and CDR2 SQIVND (reference sequence). There are 12 residues in the CDR3. As DNA, the CDR3 is TGTGCCACGTTTTCCGCAGGGGGTCTGGCTTTCTTT. The encoded protein is CATFSAGGLAFF.

The J gene is TRBJ2-5, the V gene TRBV5-5; 7 nucleotides agree with TRBD1. From germline, CDR1 is SGHKS and CDR2 YYEKEE (reference sequence). V was clipped by 2 bases and J by 4 bases; unmatched bases: 2. This CDR3 has 13 amino acids. CDR3 in DNA: TGTGCCAGCAGCTTACAGGGGTCAGAGACCCAGTACTTC. Translating gives CASSLQGSETQYF.

The chain links TRBV6-5 to TRBJ1-2; 7 bases are shared with TRBD1. Looked up from germline, CDR1 is MNHEY and CDR2 is SVGAGI. With V trimmed by 6 bases and J by 4 bases, 5 bases remained unmatched. The CDR3 has 13 residues. This CDR3 reads CASSEDRTYGYTF. CDR3 DNA: TGTGCCAGCAGCGAGGACAGGACCTATGGCTACACCTTC.

This chain joins TRBV21-1 and TRBJ1-2; no DNA check was done on the table's D call, TRBD1. TRBV21-1 is flagged as a pseudogene. The CDR3 is 16 residues long. Here the CDR3 reads CASSTSPGTGVYGYTF. Written as DNA, the CDR3 is TGTGCCAGCAGCACCTCGCCCGGGACAGGGGTTTATGGCTACACCTTC.

This rearrangement joins TRBV4-3 to TRBJ2-7, with 7 bases aligning to TRBD2. V lost 0 bases to trimming and J lost 3 bases; unmatched junction nucleotides: 5. From germline, CDR1 is LGHNA and CDR2 YSLEER. The CDR3 is 15 amino acids. The CDR3 coding sequence is TGCGCCAGCAGCCAAGATCCCGGGGGGAGCTACGAGCAGTACTTC. Encoded protein: CASSQDPGGSYEQYF.

The gene calls are TRBV6-5 and TRBJ2-5; D might be TRBD2 (5 bases). This CDR3 has 13 amino acids. V was trimmed by 4 bases and J by 12 bases, leaving 18 bases between them. Per germline, CDR1 MNHEY and CDR2 SVGAGI. In nucleotides, the CDR3 is TGTGCCAGCAGTTTCGGACTGGCCACCCAGGAGTACTTC. Translated: CASSFGLATQEYF.

This clone has a single count. The chain carries TRBV5-4 and TRBJ1-1; D is unresolved. Per the germline V gene, CDR1 is SGHNT and CDR2 is YYREEE (reference sequence). Trimming removed 4 bases from V and 1 base from J, with 8 bases in between. The CDR3 extends over 13 amino acids. The CDR3 DNA is TGTGCCAGCAGCACCCGTAGGAACACTGAAGCTTTCTTT. Its translation is CASSTRRNTEAFF.

V is TRBV5-1 and J is TRBJ2-2, with TRBD2 identical over 8 bases. The germline V gene encodes CDR1 SGHRS and CDR2 YFSETQ. The CDR3 sequence is 15 residues long. With V trimmed by 6 bases and J by 5 bases, 9 bases remained unmatched. The CDR3 here is CASTGRGAMTGELFF. The CDR3 coding sequence is TGCGCCAGCACAGGGCGGGGGGCGATGACCGGGGAGCTGTTTTTT.

The genes are TRBV12-3 or TRBV12-4 and TRBJ1-2; 8 bases are a match to TRBD1. The junction had 8 bases not matched to a gene; V was cut back by 10 bases and J by 4 bases. This CDR3 has 13 amino acids. CDR3 protein: CAIRGDRIYGYTF. CDR3 DNA: TGTGCCATCAGAGGGGACAGGATCTATGGCTACACCTTC.

This clone was detected once. V is TRBV5-4 and J is TRBJ1-4; D is possibly TRBD1 (6 bases). Germline CDR1 SGHNT, CDR2 YYREEE (reference sequence). The CDR3 consists of 14 residues. V lost 4 bases to trimming and J lost 5 bases, with 12 bases between them. The CDR3 nucleotides read TGTGCCAGCAGCGGCGGGGGGCGCAATGAAAAACTGTTTTTT. Protein sequence: CASSGGGRNEKLFF.

The J gene is TRBJ2-1, the V gene TRBV21-1; TRBD2 is the table's D call and was not checked against the DNA. TRBV21-1 constitutes a pseudogene. The CDR3 runs 13 residues. The CDR3 DNA follows: TGTGCCACCCGACTAGCGGGGGTATATGAGCAGTTCTTC. This gives the protein CATRLAGVYEQFF.

J is TRBJ1-1 and V is TRBV3-1 (or the pseudogene TRBV3-2); weak D call: TRBD1 (6 bases). CDR1 and CDR2 (germline): LGHDT, YNNKEL (reference sequence). This CDR3 spans 12 amino acids. Deletions cut 3 bases from V and 7 bases from J, with 9 bases between. The CDR3 DNA reads TGTGCCAGCAGCCATCCACAGGGTGAAGCTTTCTTT. The encoded protein is CASSHPQGEAFF.

This chain links TRBV3-1 (or the pseudogene TRBV3-2) with TRBJ2-7, with D maybe TRBD2 (6 bases). Germline assignment: CDR1 LGHDT and CDR2 YNNKEL (reference sequence). The ends were cut back, 4 bases at V and 2 bases at J, with 12 bases in the middle. The CDR3 loop spans 14 amino acids. The CDR3: CASSPTPGAYEQYF. CDR3 DNA: TGTGCCAGCAGCCCAACCCCGGGAGCCTACGAGCAGTACTTC.

V gene TRBV6-8 combines with J gene TRBJ2-7; TRBD1 matches 7 bases. V shed 3 bases and J 1 base; nucleotides not matched to a gene: 3. Germline CDR1 reads MNHGY; CDR2 reads SAAAGT. The CDR3 length is 14 residues. CDR3 nucleotides: TGTGCCAGCAGTTATGGGACAGCTTCCTACGAGCAGTACTTC. It is translated as CASSYGTASYEQYF.

V and J are TRBV7-3 and TRBJ2-5; tentatively, D is TRBD2 (6 bases). The germline V and J ends were trimmed by 0 bases and 2 bases, with 13 bases remaining between them. The CDR3 has 16 residues. CDR1 and CDR2 (germline): SGHTA, FQGTGA. This chain's CDR3 is CASSLTGDLQQETQYF. Here the CDR3 DNA reads TGTGCCAGCAGCTTAACGGGGGACTTGCAACAAGAGACCCAGTACTTC.

The chain carries TRBV29-1 and TRBJ2-5, with D possibly TRBD2 on 5 matching bases. The CDR3 extends over 15 amino acids. CDR1 SQVTM and CDR2 ANQGSEA come from the germline V gene. The germline V and J ends were trimmed by 4 bases and 2 bases, with 17 bases remaining between them. The CDR3 DNA is TGCAGCGTTGCGCCTCACCTAAGGAGGCAAGAGACCCAGTACTTC. This translates into CSVAPHLRRQETQYF.

The chain is built from TRBV4-2 and TRBJ2-7; 9 bases match TRBD1. The CDR3 extends over 16 amino acids. Trimming took 1 base from V and 0 from J; bases not matched to a gene: 4. Per the germline V gene, CDR1 is LGHNA and CDR2 is YNFKEQ. CDR3: CASSQAQGALSYEQYF. CDR3 DNA: TGTGCCAGCAGCCAAGCACAGGGGGCTCTCTCCTACGAGCAGTACTTC.

This chain links TRBV21-1 with TRBJ2-7; the table's TRBD2 call for D was not verified on the DNA. TRBV21-1 counts as a pseudogene. The CDR3 runs 12 residues. For the CDR3, the DNA is TGTGCCAGCAGAACACTACTCAACGAGCAGTACTTC. Protein sequence: CASRTLLNEQYF.

The rearrangement joins TRBV29-1 to TRBJ2-1, with 7 bases matching TRBD1. The CDR3 spans 12 residues. Germline loops: CDR1 SQVTM, CDR2 ANQGSEA. The CDR3 is CSHLQTGHEQFF. Written as DNA, the CDR3 is TGCAGTCATCTGCAGACAGGGCATGAGCAGTTCTTC.

The CDR3, as DNA: TGTGCCAGCAGCCCAATGGGGCAGTACTCCTACGAGCAGTACTTC. Translating gives CASSPMGQYSYEQYF. V usage is TRBV11-3 and J usage is TRBJ2-7; tentative D call: TRBD1 (5 bases). This CDR3 is 15 amino acids long. The ends were cut back, 5 bases at V and 0 bases at J, with 14 bases in the middle. Germline V gene lookup returns CDR1 SGHNT and CDR2 YENEEA.

This chain connects TRBV10-3 to TRBJ1-4; tentatively, D is TRBD1 (6 bases). V was shortened by 11 bases and J by 7 bases, with 17 bases between the two germline ends. CDR1 and CDR2 from the germline V gene are ENHRY and SYGVKD. This CDR3 contains 13 residues. CDR3 sequence: CASSGGGGEKLFF. As DNA, the CDR3 is TGTGCCTCGTCCGGGGGGGGCGGTGAAAAACTGTTTTTT.

This clone was picked up a small number of times. The chain employs TRBV19 and TRBJ1-5, with D perhaps matching TRBD1 (6 bases). Germline assignment: CDR1 LNHDA and CDR2 SQIVND (reference sequence). This CDR3 has 15 amino acids. The V end was cut by 5 bases, the J end by 3 bases, with 14 bases between. Here the CDR3 reads CASSPDRQNNQPQHF. The DNA for the CDR3 is TGTGCCAGTAGTCCGGACAGACAGAACAATCAGCCCCAGCATTTT.

The genes are TRBV19 and TRBJ2-2; unclear D gene. The V end was cut by 9 bases, the J end by 0 bases, with 11 bases between. This CDR3 region has 14 residues. Per germline, CDR1 LNHDA and CDR2 SQIVND (reference sequence). Written as DNA, the CDR3 is TGTGCCAGCACCCCCAGGACGAACACCGGGGAGCTGTTTTTT. Protein product: CASTPRTNTGELFF.

Here the CDR3 reads CASSAPSGADTQYF. DNA for the CDR3: TGTGCCAGCAGCGCCCCCAGCGGGGCAGATACGCAGTATTTT. The chain has TRBV11-3 and TRBJ2-3; the match to TRBD2 covers 7 bases. The trim removed 5 bases at V and 4 bases at J, leaving 6 bases unmatched. This CDR3 is 14 amino acids long. The germline gives CDR1 SGHNT, CDR2 YENEEA.